This passage covers 24 T cell receptor beta chains from one sample sequenced in a study of metastatic and nonmetastatic thyroid tumors. Every patient was untreated before thyroid surgery. MiXCR was used by TCRdb to re-call the PCR reads. The repertoire holds tens of thousands of clones, with about 16% as singletons. The source material was blood. These receptors were taken from a female donor with papillary thyroid cancer or a benign thyroid nodule (not recorded which). Some clones in this sample may be carry-over from other donors' samples.

In this sample, this clone turned up many times. The chain combines TRBV11-1 with TRBJ2-7, with D perhaps being TRBD1 or TRBD2 (8 bases each). Germline-derived CDR1 and CDR2 are SGHAT and FQDESV (reference sequence). With 4 bases removed from V and 4 bases from J, the gap between germline ends came to 20 bases. This CDR3 is built from 16 residues. The CDR3 DNA follows: TGTGCCAGCAGCTCAACGGGGGGGGACAGGCAGTACGAGCAGTACTTC. This codes for CASSSTGGDRQYEQYF.

In its sample, this clone was seen many times. V usage is TRBV6-1 and J usage is TRBJ1-6; 9 nucleotides align to TRBD1. V was pared by 5 bases and J by 10 bases, with 6 bases of the junction left unmatched. Germline CDR1 is MNHNS and CDR2 is SASEGT. The CDR3 sequence is 14 residues long. Here the CDR3 reads CASSIGQGRSPLHF. CDR3 coding DNA: TGTGCCAGCAGTATAGGACAGGGGCGGTCACCCCTCCACTTT.

This clone has just a few counts. The J gene is TRBJ2-2, the V gene TRBV6-5, with no clear D. Per the germline V gene, CDR1 is MNHEY and CDR2 is SVGAGI. This CDR3 has 15 residues. Trimming removed 2 bases at V and 0 bases at J, with 7 bases between. CDR3 loop: CASSYGQPNTGELFF. The CDR3 DNA sequence: TGTGCCAGCAGTTACGGGCAGCCGAACACCGGGGAGCTGTTTTTT.

The rearrangement uses TRBV4-1 and TRBJ1-2; D not certain. Germline CDR1 is MGHRA and CDR2 is YSYEKL. V lost 0 bases to trimming and J lost 4 bases, with 6 bases between them. The CDR3 length is 13 residues. For the CDR3, the DNA is TGCGCCAGCAGCCAAGAAGGAGCCTATGGCTACACCTTC. Amino acid sequence: CASSQEGAYGYTF.

The rearrangement joins TRBV7-9 to TRBJ1-4, with TRBD1 matching over 11 bases. With 6 bases clipped from V and 3 bases from J, the junction kept 3 bases outside the gene matches. This CDR3 spans 15 amino acids. Germline V gene data show CDR1 as SEHNR and CDR2 as FQNEAQ (reference sequence). CDR3 sequence reads: CASRDRGQANEKLFF. CDR3 bases: TGTGCCAGCAGGGACAGGGGGCAAGCTAATGAAAAACTGTTTTTT.

On this clone: A much more abundant neighbour one base away suggests this may be a read error. No conserved phenylalanine or tryptophan ends this CDR3, so it is likely a read error. CDR3 protein: CASSLGAVNQPQHL. For the CDR3, the DNA is TGTGCCAGCAGCTTAGGTGCCGTGAATCAGCCCCAGCATCTT. The chain recombines TRBV13 with TRBJ1-5; D gene unclear. Trimming shortened V by 0 bases and J by 4 bases, and 7 bases separated the two germline ends. This CDR3 has 14 amino acids. Germline V lookup: CDR1 PRHDT, CDR2 FYEKMQ (reference sequence).

This clone has at least ten counts. V usage is TRBV12-3 or TRBV12-4 and J usage is TRBJ2-5, with 8 positions matching TRBD1. V lost 6 bases and J lost 1; bases outside the gene matches: 7. This CDR3 contains 15 residues. The CDR3 spells CASSLYGTGQETQYF. Here the CDR3 DNA reads TGTGCCAGCAGCCTTTATGGGACAGGCCAAGAGACCCAGTACTTC.

The CDR3 here is CASSLYQQGYNEQFF. The CDR3 DNA reads TGTGCCAGCAGTTTATACCAACAGGGCTACAATGAGCAGTTCTTC. The gene calls are TRBV28 and TRBJ2-1, with D perhaps TRBD1 (6 bases). The CDR3 spans 15 residues. Germline assignment: CDR1 MDHEN and CDR2 SYDVKM. V was pared by 1 base and J by 3 bases, with 10 bases between.

This chain joins TRBV5-5 and TRBJ2-7, with 9 bases aligning to TRBD2. The CDR3 contains 15 residues. Germline V gene sequence: CDR1 SGHKS, CDR2 YYEKEE (reference sequence). Losses at the gene ends were 0 bases for V and 3 bases for J; bases not matched to a gene: 4. In DNA form, the CDR3 reads TGTGCCAGCAGCTTGGAACTAGCGGGCTTCTACGAGCAGTACTTC. Its protein product is CASSLELAGFYEQYF. The full variable domain, its missing parts supplied by reference TRBV5-5 and TRBJ2-7, is DAGVTQSPTHLIKTRGQQVTLRCSPISGHKSVSWYQQVLGQGPQFIFQYYEKEERGRGNFPDRFSARQFPNYSSELNVNALLLGDSALYLCASSLELAGFYEQYFGPGTRLTVT.

About this clone: Being one base from a much bigger clone, this may be a read error. This rearrangement joins TRBV4-1 to TRBJ2-7, with 8 bases matching TRBD1. Germline V gene sequence: CDR1 MGHRA, CDR2 YSYEKL. CDR3 length equals 18 residues. The CDR3 nucleotides are TGCCCCAGCAGCCAAGCTCTGGCAGGGGGCATCAGCTCCTACGAGCAGTACTTC. It is translated as CPSSQALAGGISSYEQYF.

This clone was observed a single time. A much more abundant neighbour one base away suggests this may be a read error. The rearrangement uses TRBV5-4 and TRBJ2-3, with no clear D. The CDR3 spans 13 residues. Per the germline V gene, CDR1 is SGHNT and CDR2 is YYREEE (reference sequence). Trimming removed 6 bases from V and 5 bases from J, with 13 bases in between. The CDR3 reads CASNVGQIDTQYF. The CDR3 nucleotides are TGTGCCAGCAATGTAGGTCAGATAGATACGCAGTATTTT.

Only a few counts were recorded for this clone. With a much larger clone just one base away, this may be a read error. This CDR3 reads CASSTPGVGDTQYF. CDR3 sequence (DNA): TGTGCCAGTAGTACGCCCGGGGTGGGGGATACGCAGTATTTT. V gene TRBV19 combines with J gene TRBJ2-3, with a tentative D call TRBD2 (5 bases). V lost 4 bases, J lost 6 bases, and 14 bases lay in between. CDR1 and CDR2 (germline): LNHDA, SQIVND (reference sequence). The CDR3 is made up of 14 amino acids.

The chain combines TRBV5-6 with TRBJ1-1; weak D call: TRBD1 (6 bases). The CDR3 extends over 14 amino acids. Germline V lookup: CDR1 SGHDT, CDR2 YYEEEE. The ends were cut back, 1 base at V and 3 bases at J, with 10 bases in the middle. The CDR3 sequence is CASSLKGGYTEAFF. The CDR3 nucleotides read TGTGCCAGCAGCTTGAAGGGGGGTTACACTGAAGCTTTCTTT.

This clone has a handful of counts. V gene TRBV19 combines with J gene TRBJ2-3, with 8 nucleotides matching TRBD2. Germline trimming cut 5 bases from V and 2 bases from J; bases unmatched to any gene: 3. This CDR3 is 14 amino acids long. CDR1 is LNHDA, CDR2 SQIVND, per germline (reference sequence). The CDR3 protein is CASSAGGPTDTQYF. The CDR3 nucleotides are TGTGCCAGTAGTGCGGGGGGACCCACAGATACGCAGTATTTT.

The chain couples TRBV5-1 to TRBJ2-7, with TRBD1 matching over 8 bases. Germline V gene data show CDR1 as SGHRS and CDR2 as YFSETQ. The CDR3 totals 13 residues. V was clipped by 5 bases and J by 4 bases; unmatched bases: 5. CDR3 loop: CASRQGAGYEQYF. As DNA, the CDR3 is TGCGCCAGCAGGCAGGGGGCCGGGTACGAGCAGTACTTC.

In this sample, this clone turned up many times. This may arise from a read error, as a much more abundant clone is one base away. This chain links TRBV11-1 with TRBJ2-7; 7 bases fit TRBD2. CDR1 is SGHAT, CDR2 FQDESV, per germline (reference sequence). The CDR3 runs to 14 residues. Germline trimming cut 3 bases from V and 6 bases from J; bases unmatched to any gene: 8. The CDR3 DNA is TGTGCCAGCAGCTTTTCCGGACTAGACTGCGAGCAGTACTTC. Amino acids: CASSFSGLDCEQYF. Filled out from reference TRBV11-1 and TRBJ2-7, the complete variable domain reads EAEVAQSPRYKITEKSQAVAFWCDPISGHATLYWYRQILGQGPELLVQFQDESVVDDSQLPKDRFSAERLKGVDSTLKIQPAELGDSAMYLCASSFSGLDCEQYFGPGTRLTVT.

This clone was detected ten times or more. The rearrangement uses TRBV20-1 and TRBJ2-3, with no clear D. The ends were cut back, 7 bases at V and 0 bases at J, with 11 bases in the middle. There are 13 residues in the CDR3. Germline CDR1 reads DFQATT; CDR2 reads SNEGSKA (reference sequence). The CDR3 DNA follows: TGCAGTGACGTACATCCTAGCACAGATACGCAGTATTTT. This encodes CSDVHPSTDTQYF.

This clone has at least ten counts. J is TRBJ2-1 and V is TRBV6-1, with 7 positions matching TRBD1. Germline CDR1 is MNHNS and CDR2 is SASEGT. With V trimmed by 3 bases and J by 4 bases, 9 bases remained unmatched. This CDR3 has 16 residues. The CDR3 is CASSEAIRGYYNEQFF. CDR3 bases: TGTGCCAGCAGTGAGGCAATCAGGGGGTATTACAATGAGCAGTTCTTC.

V usage is TRBV28 and J usage is TRBJ1-6; TRBD1 might be the D (5 bases). This CDR3 comprises 12 residues. V shed 10 bases and J shed 7 bases, with 11 bases lying between them. Germline V gene sequence: CDR1 MDHEN, CDR2 SYDVKM. The CDR3 nucleotides are TGTGCCATCGACCCAGGGAATTCACCCCTCCACTTT. As protein: CAIDPGNSPLHF.

This clone was observed at least ten times. The CDR3 sequence is CASRLGIWADTQYF. The CDR3 coding sequence is TGTGCCAGCCGATTGGGGATATGGGCAGATACGCAGTATTTT. The V gene is TRBV12-3 or TRBV12-4, the J gene TRBJ2-3; D unclear. The CDR3 totals 14 residues. V lost 8 bases to trimming and J lost 4 bases, with 16 bases between them.

Concerning this clone itself: A single base separates this from a much larger clone, so it may be a read error. The chain is built from TRBV7-3 and TRBJ2-6; D is uncertain. V gave up 5 bases and J gave up 0 bases, with 17 bases separating them. The length of the CDR3 is 18 residues. Germline V gene sequence: CDR1 SGHTA, CDR2 FQGTGA. Written as DNA, the CDR3 is TGTGCCAGCAGCCCTCAGTGGGCGGCCATCTCTGGGGCCAACGTCCTGACTTTC. The encoded protein is CASSPQWAAISGANVLTF.

This chain links TRBV28 with TRBJ2-2; TRBD2 might be the D (5 bases). Germline assignment: CDR1 MDHEN and CDR2 SYDVKM. This CDR3 has 14 residues. Trimming stripped 7 bases from V and 2 bases from J, with 11 bases between. CDR3 residues: CASTTGCNTGELFF. Here the CDR3 DNA reads TGTGCCAGCACGACGGGGTGTAACACCGGGGAGCTGTTTTTT.

This clone was seen at least ten times. V usage is TRBV20-1 and J usage is TRBJ2-1; possibly TRBD2 for D (5 bases). The CDR3 loop spans 17 amino acids. In germline, CDR1 is DFQATT, CDR2 SNEGSKA (reference sequence). V gave up 0 bases and J gave up 3 bases, with 18 bases separating them. DNA for the CDR3: TGCAGTGCTAGAGATTATGTGCGGGCATTAAACTACAATGAGCAGTTCTTC. Translation: CSARDYVRALNYNEQFF.

As to this clone: The junction does not match germline at one end; this may be a read error. This CDR3 is also generated by other DNA sequences in the sample. This chain uses TRBV7-8 with TRBJ1-5, with 8 nucleotides matching TRBD1. In germline, CDR1 is SGHVS, CDR2 FQNEAQ. The CDR3 contains 16 residues. The CDR3, as DNA: TGTGCCAGCAGCTTGTCACGGGACAGGAGCAATCAGCCACAGCATTTT. Amino acids: CASSLSRDRSNQPQHF.